This T cell receptor (beta chain) appears in the sequencing data of a study of radiotherapy plus CTLA-4 blockade in lung cancer. Study context: Of all patients, under 20% responded objectively and 25% to 35% showed disease control.

This CDR3 contains 15 residues. CDR1 SGHDT and CDR2 YYEEEE come from the germline V gene. Trimming left V 2 bases short and J 7 bases short, with 18 bases between. Regarding the study as a whole: Radiotherapy with ipilimumab was followed by blood expansion of tumor-derived clones. It was early blood T cell clone dynamics, with interferon-beta, that reportedly best predicted response.

The study treated chemo-refractory metastatic non-small-cell lung cancer patients with focal radiation plus ipilimumab CTLA-4 blockade. This clone is classed as medium-sized. As yet, its antigen is unknown. Only in-frame clones appear in the TCRdb table, and some are missing; sequencing was by immunoSEQ multiplex PCR. The table has fewer than 50,000 clones, around 85% seen once. This chain connects TRBV5-6 to TRBJ1-2; D may be TRBD1 (5 bases). This receptor was obtained from a human donor with non-small cell lung cancer whose response to radiotherapy plus ipilimumab could not be evaluated. Source: peripheral blood, taken from a patient treated with radiotherapy plus ipilimumab. The CDR3, as DNA: TGTGCCAGCAGCTTAAGTCAGGGCCTATCGGTTGGCTACACCTTC. Translating it yields CASSLSQGLSVGYTF.